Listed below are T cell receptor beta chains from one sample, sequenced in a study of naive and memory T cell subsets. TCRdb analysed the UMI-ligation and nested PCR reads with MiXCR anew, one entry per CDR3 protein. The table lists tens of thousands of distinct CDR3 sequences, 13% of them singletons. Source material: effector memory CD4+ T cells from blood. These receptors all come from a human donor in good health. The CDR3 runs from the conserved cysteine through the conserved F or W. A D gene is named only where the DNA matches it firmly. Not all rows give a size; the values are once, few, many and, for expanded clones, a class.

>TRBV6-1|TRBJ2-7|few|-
TGTGCCAGCAGTGAGAGTTACGAGCAGTACTTC
CASSESYEQYF
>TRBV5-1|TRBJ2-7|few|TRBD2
TGCGCCAGCAATAGCGGGAGCCGTAACTACGAGCAGTACTTC
CASNSGSRNYEQYF
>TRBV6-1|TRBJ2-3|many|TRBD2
TGTGCCAGCAGTGCTCGGACTAGCGGCCCCACAGATACGCAGTATTTT
CASSARTSGPTDTQYF
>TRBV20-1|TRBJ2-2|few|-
TGCAGTCTCGGGGCATCCGGGGAGCTGTTTTTT
CSLGASGELFF
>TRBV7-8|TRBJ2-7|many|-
TGTGCCAGCAGCTCCTGGGGCTACGAGCAGTACTTC
CASSSWGYEQYF
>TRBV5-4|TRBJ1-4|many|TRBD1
TGTGCCAGCAGCGAGAACAGGGGCTTAAATGAAAAACTGTTTTTT
CASSENRGLNEKLFF
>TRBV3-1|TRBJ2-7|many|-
TGTGCCAGCAGCTACGCCGGGTCTTCTTCCTACGAGCAGTACTTC
CASSYAGSSSYEQYF
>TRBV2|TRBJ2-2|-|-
TGTGCCAGCAGCCGCGACCAGTTCGCGAACACCGGGGAGCTGTTTTTT
CASSRDQFANTGELFF
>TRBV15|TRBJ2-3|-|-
TGTGCCACCAGCGAGGGGGTCGCAAGCACAGATACGCAGTATTTT
CATSEGVASTDTQYF
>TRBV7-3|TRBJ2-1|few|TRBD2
TGTGCCAGCAGCCCCCAGCCTAGCGGGAGGTGGAGTGAGCAGTTCTTC
CASSPQPSGRWSEQFF
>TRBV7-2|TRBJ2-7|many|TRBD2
TGTGCCAGCAGCCTGACTAGCGGGAGGGACGAGCAGTACTTC
CASSLTSGRDEQYF
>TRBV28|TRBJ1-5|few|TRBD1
TGTGCCAGCATACAGACAGGGGGGAGTCGTCAGCCCCAGCATTTT
CASIQTGGSRQPQHF
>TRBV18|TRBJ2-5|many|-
TGTGCCAGCTCACCACCGTCGGCTAGCTCTGAGACCCAGTACTTC
CASSPPSASSETQYF